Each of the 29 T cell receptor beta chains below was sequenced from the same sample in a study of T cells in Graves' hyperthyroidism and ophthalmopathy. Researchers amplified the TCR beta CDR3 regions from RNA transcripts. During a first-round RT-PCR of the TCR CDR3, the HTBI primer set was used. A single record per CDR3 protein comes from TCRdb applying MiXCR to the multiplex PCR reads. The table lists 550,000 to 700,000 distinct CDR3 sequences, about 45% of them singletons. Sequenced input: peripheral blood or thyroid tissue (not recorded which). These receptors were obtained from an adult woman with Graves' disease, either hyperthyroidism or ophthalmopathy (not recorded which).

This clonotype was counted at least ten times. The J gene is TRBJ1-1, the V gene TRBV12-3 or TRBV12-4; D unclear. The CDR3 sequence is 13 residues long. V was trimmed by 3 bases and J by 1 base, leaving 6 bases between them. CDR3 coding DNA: TGTGCCAGCAGTTTCACGCGGAACACTGAAGCTTTCTTT. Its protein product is CASSFTRNTEAFF.

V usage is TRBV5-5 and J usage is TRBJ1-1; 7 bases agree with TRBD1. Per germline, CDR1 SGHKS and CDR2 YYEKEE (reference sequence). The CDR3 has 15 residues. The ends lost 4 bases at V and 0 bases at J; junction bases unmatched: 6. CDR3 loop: CASSVPGQMNTEAFF. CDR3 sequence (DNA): TGTGCCAGCAGCGTACCGGGACAGATGAACACTGAAGCTTTCTTT.

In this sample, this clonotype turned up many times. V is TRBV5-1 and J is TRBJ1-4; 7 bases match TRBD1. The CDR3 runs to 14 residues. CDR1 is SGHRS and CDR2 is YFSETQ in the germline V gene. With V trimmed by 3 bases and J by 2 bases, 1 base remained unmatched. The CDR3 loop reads CASSSGQTNEKLFF. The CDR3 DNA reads TGCGCCAGCAGCTCGGGACAGACTAATGAAAAACTGTTTTTT. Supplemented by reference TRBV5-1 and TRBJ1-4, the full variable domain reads KAGVTQTPRYLIKTRGQQVTLSCSPISGHRSVSWYQQTPGQGLQFLFEYFSETQRNKGNFPGRFSGRQFSNSRSEMNVSTLELGDSALYLCASSSGQTNEKLFFGSGTQLSVL.

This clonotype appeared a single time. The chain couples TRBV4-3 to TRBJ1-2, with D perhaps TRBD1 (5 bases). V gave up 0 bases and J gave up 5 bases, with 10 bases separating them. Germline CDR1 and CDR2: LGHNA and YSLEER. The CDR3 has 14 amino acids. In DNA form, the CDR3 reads TGCGCCAGCAGCCAAGAGGCAGGGTGGTATGGCTACACCTTC. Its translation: CASSQEAGWYGYTF.

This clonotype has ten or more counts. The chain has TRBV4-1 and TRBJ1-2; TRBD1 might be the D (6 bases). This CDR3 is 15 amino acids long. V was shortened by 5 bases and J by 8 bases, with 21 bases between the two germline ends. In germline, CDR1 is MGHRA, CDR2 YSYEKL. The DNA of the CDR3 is TGCGCCAGCAGCTCAACAAGGCTGGGGGCGGGAGGCTACACCTTC. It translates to CASSSTRLGAGGYTF.

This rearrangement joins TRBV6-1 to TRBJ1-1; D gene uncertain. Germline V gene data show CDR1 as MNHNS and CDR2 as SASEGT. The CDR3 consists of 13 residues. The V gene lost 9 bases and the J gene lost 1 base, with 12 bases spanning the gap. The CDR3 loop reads CARWAHGNTEAFF. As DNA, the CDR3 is TGTGCCAGGTGGGCCCACGGGAACACTGAAGCTTTCTTT.

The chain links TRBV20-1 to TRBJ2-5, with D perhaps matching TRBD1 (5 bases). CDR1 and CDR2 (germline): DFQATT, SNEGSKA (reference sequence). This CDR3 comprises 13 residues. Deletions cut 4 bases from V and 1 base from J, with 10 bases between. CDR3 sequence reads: CSATDRVQETQYF. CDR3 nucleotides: TGCAGTGCTACCGACAGAGTCCAAGAGACCCAGTACTTC.

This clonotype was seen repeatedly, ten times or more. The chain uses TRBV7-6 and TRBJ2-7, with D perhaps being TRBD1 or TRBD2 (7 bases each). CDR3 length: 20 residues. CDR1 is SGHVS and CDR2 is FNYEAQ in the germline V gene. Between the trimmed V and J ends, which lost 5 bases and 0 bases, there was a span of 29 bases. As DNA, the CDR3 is TGTGCCAGCAGCAAACGACAGGGAGGGCCATCGGGACTGAGCTCCTACGAGCAGTACTTC. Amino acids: CASSKRQGGPSGLSSYEQYF.

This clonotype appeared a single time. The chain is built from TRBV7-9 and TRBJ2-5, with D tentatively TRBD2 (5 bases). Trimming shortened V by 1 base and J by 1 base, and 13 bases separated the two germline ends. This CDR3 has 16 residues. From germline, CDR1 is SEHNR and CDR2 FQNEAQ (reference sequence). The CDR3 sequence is CASSLGSEGSQETQYF. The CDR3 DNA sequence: TGTGCCAGCAGCTTAGGTAGCGAGGGCAGCCAAGAGACCCAGTACTTC.

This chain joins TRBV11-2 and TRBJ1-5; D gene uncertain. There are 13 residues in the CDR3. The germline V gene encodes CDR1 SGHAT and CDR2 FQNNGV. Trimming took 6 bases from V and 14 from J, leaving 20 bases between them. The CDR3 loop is CASRILAGGYEHF. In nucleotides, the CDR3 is TGTGCCAGCAGGATATTAGCGGGAGGCTACGAGCATTTT.

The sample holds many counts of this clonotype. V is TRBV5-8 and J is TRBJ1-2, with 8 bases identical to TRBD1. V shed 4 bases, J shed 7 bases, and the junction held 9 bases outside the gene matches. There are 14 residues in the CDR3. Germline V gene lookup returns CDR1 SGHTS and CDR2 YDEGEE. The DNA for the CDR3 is TGTGCCAGCAGCACCGAAGACAGGGGAACTGGCTACACCTTC. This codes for CASSTEDRGTGYTF.

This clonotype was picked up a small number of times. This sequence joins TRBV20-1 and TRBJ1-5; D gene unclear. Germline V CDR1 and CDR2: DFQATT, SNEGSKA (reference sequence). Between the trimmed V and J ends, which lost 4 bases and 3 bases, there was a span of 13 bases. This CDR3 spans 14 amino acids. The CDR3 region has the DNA TGCAGTGCTAAGAGGACGGTTACCAATCAGCCCCAGCATTTT. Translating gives CSAKRTVTNQPQHF.

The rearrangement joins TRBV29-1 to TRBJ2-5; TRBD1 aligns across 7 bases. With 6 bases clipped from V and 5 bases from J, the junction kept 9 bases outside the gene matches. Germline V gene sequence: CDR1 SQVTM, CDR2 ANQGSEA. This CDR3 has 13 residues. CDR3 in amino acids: CSVVGQRYETQYF. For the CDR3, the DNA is TGCAGCGTCGTGGGACAGCGGTATGAGACCCAGTACTTC. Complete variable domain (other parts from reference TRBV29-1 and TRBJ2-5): SAVISQKPSRDICQRGTSLTIQCQVDSQVTMMFWYRQQPGQSLTLIATANQGSEATYESGFVIDKFPISRPNLTFSTLTVSNMSPEDSSIYLCSVVGQRYETQYFGPGTRLLVL.

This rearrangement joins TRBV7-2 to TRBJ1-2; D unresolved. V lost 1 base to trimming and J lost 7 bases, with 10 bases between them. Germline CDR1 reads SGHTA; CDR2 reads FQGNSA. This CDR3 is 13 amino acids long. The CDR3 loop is CASSLGGSSGYTF. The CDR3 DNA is TGTGCCAGCAGCTTAGGAGGATCGTCTGGCTACACCTTC.

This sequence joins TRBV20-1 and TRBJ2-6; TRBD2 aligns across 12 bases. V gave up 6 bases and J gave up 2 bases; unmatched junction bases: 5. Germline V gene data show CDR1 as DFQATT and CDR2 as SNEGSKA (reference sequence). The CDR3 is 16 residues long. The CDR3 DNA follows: TGCAGTGCCCCTAGACTAGCGGGAGCTGGGGCCAACGTCCTGACTTTC. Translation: CSAPRLAGAGANVLTF.

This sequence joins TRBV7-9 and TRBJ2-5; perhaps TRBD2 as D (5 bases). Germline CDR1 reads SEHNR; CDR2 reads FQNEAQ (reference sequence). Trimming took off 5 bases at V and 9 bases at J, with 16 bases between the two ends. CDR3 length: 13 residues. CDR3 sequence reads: CASSLYGGQPQYF. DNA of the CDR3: TGTGCCAGCAGCCTCTACGGAGGTCAGCCCCAGTACTTC.

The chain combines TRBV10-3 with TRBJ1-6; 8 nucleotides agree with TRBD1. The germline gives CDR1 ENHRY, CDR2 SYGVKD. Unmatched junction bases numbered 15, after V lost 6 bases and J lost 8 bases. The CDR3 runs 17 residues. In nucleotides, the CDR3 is TGTGCCATCAGCCGGGACTTCCAAGAGACAGGGGATTCACCCCTCCACTTT. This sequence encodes CAISRDFQETGDSPLHF.

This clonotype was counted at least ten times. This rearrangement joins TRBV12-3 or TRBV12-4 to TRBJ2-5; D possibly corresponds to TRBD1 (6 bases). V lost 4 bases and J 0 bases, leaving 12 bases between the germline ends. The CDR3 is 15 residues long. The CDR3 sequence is CASSWDGQYQETQYF. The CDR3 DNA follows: TGTGCCAGCAGTTGGGACGGACAGTACCAAGAGACCCAGTACTTC.

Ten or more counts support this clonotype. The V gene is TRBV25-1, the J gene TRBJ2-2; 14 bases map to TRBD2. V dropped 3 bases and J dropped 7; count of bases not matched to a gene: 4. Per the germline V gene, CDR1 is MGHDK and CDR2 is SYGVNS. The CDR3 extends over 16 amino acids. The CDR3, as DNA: TGTGCCAGCAGTGATACCGGGACTAGCGGGAGCGGGGAGCTGTTTTTT. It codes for CASSDTGTSGSGELFF.

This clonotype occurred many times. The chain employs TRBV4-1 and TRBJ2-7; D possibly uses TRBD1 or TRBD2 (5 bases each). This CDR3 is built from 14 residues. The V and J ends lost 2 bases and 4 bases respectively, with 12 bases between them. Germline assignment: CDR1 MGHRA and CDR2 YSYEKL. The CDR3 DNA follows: TGCGCCAGCAGCCAACCGGGACGGCCATACGAGCAGTACTTC. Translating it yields CASSQPGRPYEQYF.

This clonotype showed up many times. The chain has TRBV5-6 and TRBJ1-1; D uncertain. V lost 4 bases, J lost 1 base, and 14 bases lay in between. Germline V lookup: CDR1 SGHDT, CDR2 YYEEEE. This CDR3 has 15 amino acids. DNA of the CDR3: TGTGCCAGCAGCCCTGAGGTGGGTTGGAACACTGAAGCTTTCTTT. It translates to CASSPEVGWNTEAFF.

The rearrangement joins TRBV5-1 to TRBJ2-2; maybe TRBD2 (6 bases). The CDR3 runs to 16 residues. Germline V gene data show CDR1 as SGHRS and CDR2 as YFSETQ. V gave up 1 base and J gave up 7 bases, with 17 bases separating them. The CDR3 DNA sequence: TGCGCCAGCAGCTTGCCGGCGGGACGAAGGGTCGGGGAGCTGTTTTTT. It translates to CASSLPAGRRVGELFF. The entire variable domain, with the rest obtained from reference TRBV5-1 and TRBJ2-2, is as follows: KAGVTQTPRYLIKTRGQQVTLSCSPISGHRSVSWYQQTPGQGLQFLFEYFSETQRNKGNFPGRFSGRQFSNSRSEMNVSTLELGDSALYLCASSLPAGRRVGELFFGEGSRLTVL.

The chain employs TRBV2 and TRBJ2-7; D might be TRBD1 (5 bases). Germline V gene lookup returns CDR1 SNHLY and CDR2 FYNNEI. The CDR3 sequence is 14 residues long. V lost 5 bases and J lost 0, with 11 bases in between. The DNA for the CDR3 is TGTGCCAGCAGTTCGGACGACAGCTCCTACGAGCAGTACTTC. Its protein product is CASSSDDSSYEQYF.

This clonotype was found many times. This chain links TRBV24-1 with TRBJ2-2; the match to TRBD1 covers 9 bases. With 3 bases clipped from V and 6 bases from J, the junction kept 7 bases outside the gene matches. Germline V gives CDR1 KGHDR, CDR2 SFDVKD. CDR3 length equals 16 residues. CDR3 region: CATSDKQGALAGELFF. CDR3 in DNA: TGTGCCACCAGTGATAAACAGGGGGCTCTTGCCGGGGAGCTGTTTTTT.

Here the CDR3 DNA reads TGCAGTGCGCTTGGACTCAACGTCCTGACTTTC. This codes for CSALGLNVLTF. J is TRBJ2-6 and V is TRBV20-1, with D perhaps matching TRBD2 (5 bases). Germline V gene sequence: CDR1 DFQATT, CDR2 SNEGSKA (reference sequence). The CDR3 is 11 amino acids. Deletions cut 6 bases from V and 9 bases from J, with 9 bases between.

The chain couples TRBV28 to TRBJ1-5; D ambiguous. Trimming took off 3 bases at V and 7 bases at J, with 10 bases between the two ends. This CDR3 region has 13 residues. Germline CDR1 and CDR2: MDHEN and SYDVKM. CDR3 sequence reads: CASSLAPGQPQHF. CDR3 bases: TGTGCCAGCAGTTTGGCCCCGGGACAGCCCCAGCATTTT.

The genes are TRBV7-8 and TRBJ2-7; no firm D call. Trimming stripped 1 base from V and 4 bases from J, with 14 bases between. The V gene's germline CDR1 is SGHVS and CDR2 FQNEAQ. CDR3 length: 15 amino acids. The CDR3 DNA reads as TGTGCCAGCAGCTTAGTATTTTCCGGATTATACGAGCAGTACTTC. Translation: CASSLVFSGLYEQYF.

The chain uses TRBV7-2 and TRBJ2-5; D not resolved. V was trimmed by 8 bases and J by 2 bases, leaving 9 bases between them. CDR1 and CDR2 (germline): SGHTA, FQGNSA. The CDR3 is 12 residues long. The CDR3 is CASGEGQETQYF. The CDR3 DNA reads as TGTGCCAGCGGAGAAGGGCAAGAGACCCAGTACTTC.

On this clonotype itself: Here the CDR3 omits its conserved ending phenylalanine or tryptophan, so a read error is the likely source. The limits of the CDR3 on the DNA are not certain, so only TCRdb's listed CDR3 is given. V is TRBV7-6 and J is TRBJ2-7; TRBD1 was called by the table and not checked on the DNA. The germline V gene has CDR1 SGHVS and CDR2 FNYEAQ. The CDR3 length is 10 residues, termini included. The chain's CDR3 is CASRDNKRVG.